Below, 16 T cell receptor beta chains from the same sample are listed, as sequenced in a study of shared clonotypes between healthy human individuals. The data were produced by immunoSEQ multiplex PCR, yet TCRdb's version contains in-frame clones alone and is incomplete. The data hold 450,000 to 500,000 clones, with around 73% observed a single time. The sample consisted of PBMCs. The receptor source for this set is a woman in her 40s in good health. Some clones in this sample may be carry-over from other donors' samples.

This sequence joins TRBV5-6 and TRBJ1-1; 8 nucleotides align to TRBD1. CDR1 is SGHDT and CDR2 is YYEEEE in the germline V gene. The CDR3 contains 15 residues. V shed 0 bases and J 6 bases; nucleotides not matched to a gene: 7. The CDR3 region has the DNA TGTGCCAGCAGCTTGGTGGGGGGACAGGTAGCTGAAGCTTTCTTT. Translated, it gives CASSLVGGQVAEAFF.

This clone appeared a few times. Written as DNA, the CDR3 is TGTGCCAGCAGGTCCTCCGTACTAGCGGGTTGGGCCGGGGAGCTGTTTTTT. It is translated as CASRSSVLAGWAGELFF. The chain employs TRBV5-6 and TRBJ2-2, with TRBD2 matching 9 bases. This CDR3 region has 17 residues. V dropped 5 bases and J dropped 6; count of bases not matched to a gene: 14. CDR1 and CDR2 (germline): SGHDT, YYEEEE.

The chain combines TRBV6-1 with TRBJ1-1, with a weak D call TRBD1 (5 bases). Germline CDR1 MNHNS, CDR2 SASEGT. The length of the CDR3 is 13 residues. V lost 8 bases, J lost 1 base, and 11 bases lay in between. The CDR3 coding sequence is TGTGCCAGCGGCTACGGGGGGAACACTGAAGCTTTCTTT. Protein product: CASGYGGNTEAFF.

The chain uses TRBV6-5 and TRBJ2-7; unclear D gene. V dropped 8 bases and J dropped 2 bases, with 16 bases sitting between them. CDR1 and CDR2 (germline): MNHEY, SVGAGI. The length of the CDR3 is 14 residues. The CDR3 DNA is TGTGCCAGCTCAACCCCCGGACGGGCCTACGAGCAGTACTTC. Its translation: CASSTPGRAYEQYF.

J is TRBJ2-7 and V is TRBV30; D unclear. The CDR3 extends over 15 amino acids. CDR1 and CDR2 (germline): GTSNPN, SVGIG (reference sequence). V was clipped by 3 bases and J by 0 bases, with 15 bases between them. The DNA of the CDR3 is TGTGCCTGGAGCCAGCCCTCCCAAGCCTCCTACGAGCAGTACTTC. It translates to CAWSQPSQASYEQYF.

The chain is built from TRBV28 and TRBJ2-7, with a weak D call TRBD2 (5 bases). V gave up 5 bases and J gave up 0 bases, with 14 bases separating them. There are 15 residues in the CDR3. Germline V gives CDR1 MDHEN, CDR2 SYDVKM. The CDR3 coding sequence is TGTGCCAGCAGTCCCGGAGGAAGTGTCTCCTACGAGCAGTACTTC. This encodes CASSPGGSVSYEQYF.

V and J are TRBV6-4 and TRBJ1-6; D uncertain. The length of the CDR3 is 13 residues. Germline assignment: CDR1 MRHNA and CDR2 SNTAGT. V lost 3 bases to trimming and J lost 6 bases, with 6 bases between them. CDR3 in amino acids: CASSEGANSPLHF. CDR3 nucleotide sequence: TGTGCCAGCAGTGAGGGCGCTAATTCACCCCTCCACTTT.

The chain combines TRBV4-2 with TRBJ1-2, with D possibly matching TRBD1 (6 bases). The CDR3 runs 14 residues. The V end lost 4 bases, the J end lost 0 bases, and 9 bases lay between the germline ends. Germline lookup yields CDR1 LGHNA and CDR2 YNFKEQ. The CDR3 bases are TGTGCCAGCAGCCTACAGGGAACTAACTATGGCTACACCTTC. It is translated as CASSLQGTNYGYTF.

V and J are TRBV5-5 and TRBJ1-4, with D possibly matching TRBD1 (6 bases). The CDR3 has 15 residues. The V gene lost 0 bases and the J gene lost 8 bases, with 14 bases spanning the gap. Germline CDR1 reads SGHKS; CDR2 reads YYEKEE (reference sequence). The CDR3 reads CASSLVGGTGEKLFF. In DNA, the CDR3 is TGTGCCAGCAGCTTGGTGGGGGGCACAGGGGAAAAACTGTTTTTT.

This chain connects TRBV2 to TRBJ1-2; D perhaps matches TRBD1 (6 bases). Trimming removed 6 bases from V and 4 bases from J, with 12 bases in between. The CDR3 runs to 13 residues. Germline CDR1 reads SNHLY; CDR2 reads FYNNEI. CDR3 sequence reads: CASRDSSGYGYTF. CDR3 nucleotide sequence: TGTGCCAGCAGGGACAGTTCAGGCTATGGCTACACCTTC.

The chain is built from TRBV7-3 and TRBJ2-5; 9 bases line up with TRBD1. The J segment lost 0 bases and the V segment lost 5 bases, leaving 7 bases of the junction unmatched. This CDR3 comprises 16 residues. Per the germline V gene, CDR1 is SGHTA and CDR2 is FQGTGA. This CDR3 reads CASSLRDRAYQETQYF. CDR3 nucleotides: TGTGCCAGCAGCCTCCGGGACAGGGCTTACCAAGAGACCCAGTACTTC. The entire variable domain, with the rest obtained from reference TRBV7-3 and TRBJ2-5, is as follows: GAGVSQTPSNKVTEKGKYVELRCDPISGHTALYWYRQSLGQGPEFLIYFQGTGAADDSGLPNDRFFAVRPEGSVSTLKIQRTERGDSAVYLCASSLRDRAYQETQYFGPGTRLLVL.

V usage is TRBV28 and J usage is TRBJ2-7; a possible D gene is TRBD2 (7 bases). Germline CDR1 reads MDHEN; CDR2 reads SYDVKM. The CDR3 spans 12 residues. Trimming removed 5 bases from V and 11 bases from J, with 16 bases in between. The CDR3 reads CASSAMGRGEYF. CDR3 DNA: TGTGCCAGCAGTGCGATGGGGAGGGGGGAGTACTTC.

The chain is built from TRBV19 and TRBJ1-5; tentatively, D is TRBD1 (6 bases). Trimming took 6 bases from V and 3 from J, leaving 12 bases between them. The CDR3 consists of 14 residues. Germline CDR1 and CDR2: LNHDA and SQIVND (reference sequence). The CDR3 is CASRKGGSNQPQHF. CDR3 sequence (DNA): TGTGCCAGTAGAAAAGGGGGGTCCAATCAGCCCCAGCATTTT.

The CDR3 DNA reads as TGTGCCAGCAGCGTAGGTGGAGGACTAGCGATGGAGTCCTACGAGCAGTACTTC. Translation: CASSVGGGLAMESYEQYF. The rearrangement uses TRBV9 and TRBJ2-7; TRBD2 matches at 9 bases. The CDR3 sequence is 18 residues long. Germline trimming cut 0 bases from V and 1 base from J; bases unmatched to any gene: 11. Germline V gives CDR1 SGDLS, CDR2 YYNGEE.

The table lists this clone with a few counts. This chain connects TRBV5-4 to TRBJ2-5, with 9 nucleotides matching TRBD1. Trimming cost V 2 bases and J 2 bases; bases outside gene matches: 4. The germline V gene encodes CDR1 SGHNT and CDR2 YYREEE (reference sequence). The CDR3 extends over 15 amino acids. The CDR3 region is CASSLGTGPQETQYF. CDR3 nucleotide sequence: TGTGCCAGCAGCTTAGGGACAGGGCCTCAAGAGACCCAGTACTTC.

This sequence joins TRBV6-1 and TRBJ2-7; D might be TRBD1 (6 bases). In germline, CDR1 is MNHNS, CDR2 SASEGT. V lost 2 bases and J lost 6, with 11 bases in between. The CDR3 consists of 13 residues. CDR3 coding DNA: TGTGCCAGCAGTGAATGGGACAAAGGCGAGCAGTACTTC. Residues: CASSEWDKGEQYF.